The 2 T cell receptor beta chains below come from one sample, sequenced in a study of blood T cell repertoires in COVID-19. Libraries were prepared by immunoSEQ multiplex PCR; TCRdb keeps only in-frame clonotypes and omits some of them. The sample lists some 190,000 clones; 65% to 80% were seen once. Sequencing was performed on peripheral blood. The receptor set was obtained from a woman between 45 and 60 years old with acute or convalescent COVID-19.

The chain employs TRBV19 and TRBJ1-1, with D perhaps matching TRBD1 (5 bases). CDR1 LNHDA and CDR2 SQIVND come from the germline V gene (reference sequence). Trimming removed 3 bases at V and 0 bases at J, with 11 bases between. The length of the CDR3 is 15 residues. The CDR3 region has the DNA TGTGCCAGTAGTATTTCTGGGGCTTTGAACACTGAAGCTTTCTTT. This codes for CASSISGALNTEAFF.

About this clone itself: At one of its ends the junction is not consistent with the germline gene, which may arise from a read error. The V call is TRBV7-9, the J call TRBJ2-1, with TRBD1 matching over 9 bases. Germline-derived CDR1 and CDR2 are SEHNR and FQNEAQ (reference sequence). The CDR3 covers 13 residues. This CDR3 is CAITGGSHNEQFF. In nucleotides, the CDR3 is TGTGCCATTACAGGGGGCTCCCACAATGAGCAGTTCTTC.